This passage covers 25 T cell receptor beta chains from one sample sequenced in a study of blood T cell repertoires in COVID-19. Produced via immunoSEQ multiplex PCR; TCRdb's table is partial and in-frame only. The table includes 100,000 to 150,000 clones, 70% to 85% detected once. Sequencing used peripheral blood. These receptors all come from a woman aged 70-85 years with acute or convalescent COVID-19.

For the CDR3, the DNA is TGCGCCAGCGGATCGGCGGGGGTCTTTGAGACCCAGTACTTC. Translating it yields CASGSAGVFETQYF. This chain connects TRBV5-1 to TRBJ2-5; 7 bases match TRBD2. J was trimmed by 5 bases and V by 7 bases; bases with no gene match: 11. CDR1 is SGHRS, CDR2 YFSETQ, per germline. The CDR3 is made up of 14 amino acids.

The V and J genes are TRBV11-3 and TRBJ1-2; 7 bases agree with TRBD1. Looked up from germline, CDR1 is SGHNT and CDR2 is YENEEA. CDR3 size: 13 residues. The J segment lost 4 bases and the V segment lost 5 bases, leaving 4 bases of the junction unmatched. CDR3 sequence: CASSPGQIYGYTF. As DNA, the CDR3 is TGTGCCAGCAGCCCGGGACAGATCTATGGCTACACCTTC.

The V gene is TRBV11-2, the J gene TRBJ1-5, with D perhaps TRBD1 (5 bases). This CDR3 comprises 13 residues. Between the trimmed V and J ends, which lost 5 bases and 5 bases, there was a span of 10 bases. CDR1 is SGHAT, CDR2 FQNNGV, per germline. The CDR3 region is CASSPGGDQPQHF. CDR3 DNA: TGTGCCAGCAGCCCCGGGGGGGATCAGCCCCAGCATTTT.

The chain employs TRBV6-6 and TRBJ2-5; D is undetermined. This CDR3 region has 12 residues. V shed 2 bases and J shed 5 bases, with 6 bases lying between them. Germline values: CDR1 MNHNY, CDR2 SVGAGI (reference sequence). In DNA, the CDR3 is TGTGCCAGCAGTTACAATTCGGAGACCCAGTACTTC. Translating gives CASSYNSETQYF.

The chain combines TRBV4-2 with TRBJ1-2, with TRBD1 matching 8 bases. Germline loops: CDR1 LGHNA, CDR2 YNFKEQ. V lost 0 bases and J lost 8; bases outside the gene matches: 8. This CDR3 is built from 15 residues. The DNA of the CDR3 is TGTGCCAGCAGCCAAGAAGGGCAGGGGGCGGTCGGCTACACCTTC. Translation: CASSQEGQGAVGYTF.

The rearrangement links TRBV5-6 to TRBJ2-7; tentative D call: TRBD1 (5 bases). CDR1 is SGHDT and CDR2 is YYEEEE in the germline V gene. Trimming removed 0 bases from V and 4 bases from J, with 5 bases in between. The CDR3 is 12 residues long. The CDR3 reads CASSLEGYEQYV. CDR3 DNA sequence: TGTGCCAGCAGCTTGGAGGGGTACGAGCAGTACGTC.

The V gene is TRBV11-2, the J gene TRBJ1-3; 8 bases match TRBD1. The germline V gene has CDR1 SGHAT and CDR2 FQNNGV. The CDR3 is 15 amino acids. Trimming removed 0 bases from V and 5 bases from J; junction bases left unmatched: 3. This CDR3 is CASSLDRGLRNTIYF. CDR3 sequence (DNA): TGTGCCAGCAGCTTAGACAGGGGGCTGAGAAACACCATATATTTT. Full variable domain (outside the CDR3, taken from reference TRBV11-2 and TRBJ1-3): EAGVAQSPRYKIIEKRQSVAFWCNPISGHATLYWYQQILGQGPKLLIQFQNNGVVDDSQLPKDRFSAERLKGVDSTLKIQPAKLEDSAVYLCASSLDRGLRNTIYFGEGSWLTVV.

The gene calls are TRBV18 and TRBJ2-2, with D possibly being TRBD2 (6 bases). The V and J ends lost 5 bases and 2 bases respectively, with 9 bases between them. This CDR3 is 14 amino acids long. Germline CDR1 reads KGHSH; CDR2 reads LQKENI. In nucleotides, the CDR3 is TGTGCCAGCTCATCCGGGACTAACACCGGGGAGCTGTTTTTT. Protein sequence: CASSSGTNTGELFF. Filled out from reference TRBV18 and TRBJ2-2, the complete variable domain reads NAGVMQNPRHLVRRRGQEARLRCSPMKGHSHVYWYRQLPEEGLKFMVYLQKENIIDESGMPKERFSAEFPKEGPSILRIQQVVRGDSAAYFCASSSGTNTGELFFGEGSRLTVL.

The J gene is TRBJ2-2, the V gene TRBV7-9, with D possibly being TRBD2 (6 bases). This CDR3 comprises 15 residues. The ends were cut back, 5 bases at V and 2 bases at J, with 12 bases in the middle. From germline, CDR1 is SEHNR and CDR2 FQNEAQ (reference sequence). The CDR3 nucleotides read TGTGCCAGCAGCATTTTCGGGGGTAACACCGGGGAGCTGTTTTTT. As protein: CASSIFGGNTGELFF.

The chain employs TRBV7-9 and TRBJ2-1; maybe TRBD1 (6 bases). Germline V lookup: CDR1 SEHNR, CDR2 FQNEAQ (reference sequence). The CDR3 extends over 15 amino acids. The V gene lost 8 bases and the J gene lost 10 bases, with 24 bases spanning the gap. The CDR3 region has the DNA TGTGCCAGCGCCTTCGGGACAAGAGACGCCAGGGAGCAGTTCTTC. Protein product: CASAFGTRDAREQFF.

This chain links TRBV4-1 with TRBJ1-2, with TRBD1 matching 7 bases. The CDR3 extends over 14 amino acids. In germline, CDR1 is MGHRA, CDR2 YSYEKL. J was trimmed by 2 bases and V by 3 bases; bases with no gene match: 3. CDR3 sequence reads: CASSHPQGNYGYTF. CDR3 nucleotide sequence: TGCGCCAGCAGCCACCCACAGGGGAACTATGGCTACACCTTC.

This clone was seen a handful of times. CDR3 residues: CASSSLRSGGYDNEQYV. The CDR3 DNA reads as TGTGCCAGCAGCAGTCTTAGGAGCGGGGGATATGACAACGAGCAGTACGTC. The chain is built from TRBV21-1 and TRBJ2-7; the table's D gene call, TRBD2, was not cross checked with the DNA. TRBV21-1 has pseudogene status. The length of the CDR3 is 17 residues.

The rearrangement joins TRBV13 to TRBJ2-2; D call uncertain. This CDR3 contains 14 residues. The germline V gene encodes CDR1 PRHDT and CDR2 FYEKMQ (reference sequence). V lost 5 bases and J 1 base, leaving 8 bases between the germline ends. The CDR3 bases are TGTGCCAGCAGCCGCAGTTGGAACACCGGGGAGCTGTTTTTT. Translation gives CASSRSWNTGELFF.

The chain couples TRBV6-1 to TRBJ2-2; 8 bases match TRBD1. The V gene end was trimmed by 3 bases and the J gene end by 5 bases; junction bases not matched to a gene: 5. This CDR3 has 15 amino acids. CDR1 and CDR2 (germline): MNHNS, SASEGT. Here the CDR3 DNA reads TGTGCCAGCAGTGACACAGGGGGAGTAACCGGGGAGCTGTTTTTT. It translates to CASSDTGGVTGELFF.

This clone occurred once. This chain connects TRBV7-2 to TRBJ1-5; 8 bases are shared with TRBD1. CDR3 size: 18 residues. J was trimmed by 5 bases and V by 5 bases; bases with no gene match: 17. Per germline, CDR1 SGHTA and CDR2 FQGNSA. CDR3: CASSPPEPTQGADQPQHF. DNA of the CDR3: TGTGCCAGCAGCCCCCCGGAGCCGACCCAGGGGGCGGATCAGCCCCAGCATTTT.

The V call is TRBV11-2, the J call TRBJ2-7, with D possibly being TRBD1 (5 bases). The CDR3 runs 15 residues. Per the germline V gene, CDR1 is SGHAT and CDR2 is FQNNGV. V dropped 9 bases and J dropped 3 bases, with 21 bases sitting between them. The chain's CDR3 is CASQQDIQVGYEQYF. DNA of the CDR3: TGTGCCAGTCAGCAGGACATCCAAGTTGGCTACGAGCAGTACTTC.

This chain joins TRBV24-1 and TRBJ1-4; 9 positions agree with TRBD1. CDR1 and CDR2 from the germline V gene are KGHDR and SFDVKD. Trimming removed 9 bases from V and 0 bases from J; junction bases left unmatched: 10. This CDR3 is built from 17 residues. Written as DNA, the CDR3 is TGTGCCACCTCCCCGGGACAGGGAATTGCAACTAATGAAAAACTGTTTTTT. Residues: CATSPGQGIATNEKLFF.

The chain employs TRBV24-1 and TRBJ1-5; D uncertain. The germline gives CDR1 KGHDR, CDR2 SFDVKD. The CDR3 is 14 residues long. Trimming removed 5 bases from V and 11 bases from J, with 18 bases in between. The CDR3 loop is CATSGAEASTAQHF. The CDR3 DNA reads as TGTGCCACCAGTGGGGCAGAAGCTTCTACGGCCCAGCATTTT.

The sample holds one count of this clone. This chain joins TRBV3-1 (or the pseudogene TRBV3-2) and TRBJ2-5; 8 bases fit TRBD2. There are 15 residues in the CDR3. The germline V gene encodes CDR1 LGHDT and CDR2 YNNKEL (reference sequence). Trimming removed 3 bases from V and 2 bases from J; junction bases left unmatched: 5. The CDR3 loop reads CASSQGRLAQETQYF. CDR3 nucleotides: TGTGCCAGCAGCCAGGGGAGACTAGCGCAAGAGACCCAGTACTTC.

The chain uses TRBV11-3 and TRBJ2-2; D gene ambiguous. Per germline, CDR1 SGHNT and CDR2 YENEEA. The length of the CDR3 is 15 residues. Deletions cut 5 bases from V and 3 bases from J, with 13 bases between. This CDR3 is CASSPGNRDTGELFF. CDR3 DNA sequence: TGTGCCAGCAGCCCTGGCAACCGGGACACCGGGGAGCTGTTTTTT. The whole variable domain, filled in from reference TRBV11-3 and TRBJ2-2, reads EAGVVQSPRYKIIEKKQPVAFWCNPISGHNTLYWYLQNLGQGPELLIRYENEEAVDDSQLPKDRFSAERLKGVDSTLKIQPAELGDSAVYLCASSPGNRDTGELFFGEGSRLTVL.

The chain uses TRBV20-1 and TRBJ1-1; D call uncertain. The CDR3 length is 14 residues. Trimming cost V 3 bases and J 1 base, with 12 bases left between them. Per the germline V gene, CDR1 is DFQATT and CDR2 is SNEGSKA (reference sequence). The CDR3 coding sequence is TGCAGTGCTAGTGGTCGGCAGGCGAACACTGAAGCTTTCTTT. It codes for CSASGRQANTEAFF.

This clone was seen a single time. The gene calls are TRBV4-1 and TRBJ2-3; D call uncertain. CDR3 length: 14 residues. Trimming removed 0 bases at V and 10 bases at J, with 14 bases between. The germline V gene has CDR1 MGHRA and CDR2 YSYEKL. CDR3 residues: CASSQDWSVVAQYF. The CDR3 DNA is TGCGCCAGCAGCCAAGATTGGAGCGTGGTAGCGCAGTATTTT.

This chain connects TRBV20-1 to TRBJ2-3; no definite D call. The V end lost 7 bases, the J end lost 5 bases, and 10 bases lay between the germline ends. CDR3 length: 11 amino acids. In germline, CDR1 is DFQATT, CDR2 SNEGSKA (reference sequence). The CDR3 sequence: CSVLRGDTQYF. CDR3 DNA sequence: TGCAGTGTCCTCCGAGGAGATACGCAGTATTTT.

The rearrangement links TRBV9 to TRBJ2-1, with 7 bases fitting TRBD1. Unmatched junction bases numbered 7, after V lost 1 base and J lost 9 bases. The germline CDR1 and CDR2 sequences are SGDLS and YYNGEE. This CDR3 is built from 14 residues. In DNA form, the CDR3 reads TGTGCCAGCAGCGTAATGATAGGGGGCGGTGAGCAGTTCTTC. It codes for CASSVMIGGGEQFF.

The chain is built from TRBV6-5 and TRBJ1-5, with D maybe TRBD1 (5 bases). Germline V gives CDR1 MNHEY, CDR2 SVGAGI. This CDR3 has 13 residues. Trimming took off 6 bases at V and 6 bases at J, with 12 bases between the two ends. The chain's CDR3 is CASSSGGGQPQHF. Written as DNA, the CDR3 is TGTGCCAGCAGCTCCGGCGGGGGTCAGCCCCAGCATTTT.